These 14 T cell receptor beta chains came from one sample sequenced in a study of cytomegalovirus exposure and HLA in healthy donors. The PCR contained 60 Vbeta and 13 Jbeta primers. Assay: immunoSEQ multiplex PCR; the TCRdb copy retains only in-frame clones and omits some. The sample shows approximately 210,000 clones, roughly 80% of them seen only once. Specimen: PBMCs. All receptors come from a woman aged 30 to 39 in good health and CMV-seropositive.

The chain couples TRBV15 to TRBJ2-7; 10 nucleotides match TRBD1. The CDR3 is 17 residues long. J gave up 4 bases and V 0 bases, and 9 bases lay outside the gene matches. The germline V gene encodes CDR1 LNHNV and CDR2 YYDKDF (reference sequence). The CDR3 nucleotides read TGTGCCACCAGCAGAGATTCGGACAGGGGGGCCCTTTACGAGCAGTACTTC. The encoded protein is CATSRDSDRGALYEQYF.

The chain recombines TRBV5-1 with TRBJ2-5; D possibly corresponds to TRBD2 (5 bases). Trimming took 1 base from V and 1 from J, leaving 8 bases between them. Germline V gives CDR1 SGHRS, CDR2 YFSETQ. The CDR3 has 14 amino acids. CDR3 bases: TGCGCCAGCAGCTTGAGCGGAGTCCAAGAGACCCAGTACTTC. Translation gives CASSLSGVQETQYF.

The genes are TRBV6-1 and TRBJ2-7; 9 bases fit TRBD1. Germline V gene data show CDR1 as MNHNS and CDR2 as SASEGT. V lost 4 bases to trimming and J lost 7 bases; unmatched junction nucleotides: 8. The CDR3 sequence is 14 residues long. The CDR3 nucleotides read TGTGCCAGCAGTGTGGGACAGGGACAAAGAGAGCAGTACTTC. Its translation: CASSVGQGQREQYF.

The CDR3 region is CASGNSGGNEQFF. The DNA for the CDR3 is TGTGCTAGTGGTAATAGCGGGGGGAATGAGCAGTTCTTC. The chain couples TRBV12-5 to TRBJ2-1, with TRBD2 identical over 10 bases. The ends lost 5 bases at V and 7 bases at J; junction bases unmatched: 2. Germline V CDR1 and CDR2: LGHNT, FRNRAP. The CDR3 is 13 residues long. The complete variable domain, with remaining parts taken from reference TRBV12-5 and TRBJ2-1, reads DARVTQTPRHKVTEMGQEVTMRCQPILGHNTVFWYRQTMMQGLELLAYFRNRAPLDDSGMPKDRFSAEMPDATLATLKIQPSEPRDSAVYFCASGNSGGNEQFFGPGTRLTVL.

The genes are TRBV18 and TRBJ1-1, with 10 nucleotides matching TRBD1. The V and J ends lost 0 bases and 0 bases, in that order; junction bases with no gene match: 7. This CDR3 is built from 18 residues. The germline V gene has CDR1 KGHSH and CDR2 LQKENI. The chain's CDR3 is CASSPPGQGGGMNTEAFF. CDR3 coding DNA: TGTGCCAGCTCACCACCTGGACAGGGGGGCGGCATGAACACTGAAGCTTTCTTT. Full variable domain (remainder filled in from reference TRBV18 and TRBJ1-1): NAGVMQNPRHLVRRRGQEARLRCSPMKGHSHVYWYRQLPEEGLKFMVYLQKENIIDESGMPKERFSAEFPKEGPSILRIQQVVRGDSAAYFCASSPPGQGGGMNTEAFFGQGTRLTVV.

The rearrangement uses TRBV7-9 and TRBJ1-4; 7 bases align to TRBD1. Germline CDR1 SEHNR, CDR2 FQNEAQ (reference sequence). Unmatched junction bases numbered 5, after V lost 4 bases and J lost 3 bases. There are 15 residues in the CDR3. CDR3 nucleotides: TGTGCCAGCAGCTATACAGGGGAGCCTAATGAAAAACTGTTTTTT. It encodes CASSYTGEPNEKLFF.

The chain employs TRBV7-2 and TRBJ2-4; TRBD2 matches 7 bases. Germline V gene sequence: CDR1 SGHTA, CDR2 FQGNSA. The CDR3 totals 16 residues. The ends lost 1 base at V and 9 bases at J; junction bases unmatched: 12. CDR3 DNA sequence: TGTGCCAGCAGCTTAGACCGGGCTAGCGGTTCTACCATTCAGTACTTC. As protein: CASSLDRASGSTIQYF. The whole variable domain, remainder taken from reference TRBV7-2 and TRBJ2-4, is GAGVSQSPSNKVTEKGKDVELRCDPISGHTALYWYRQSLGQGLEFLIYFQGNSAPDKSGLPSDRFSAERTGGSVSTLTIQRTQQEDSAVYLCASSLDRASGSTIQYFGAGTRLSVL.

The chain links TRBV10-3 to TRBJ2-7; possibly TRBD1 for D (6 bases). The CDR3 has 14 residues. Germline lookup yields CDR1 ENHRY and CDR2 SYGVKD. V was shortened by 5 bases and J by 1 base, with 12 bases between the two germline ends. The CDR3 sequence: CAISRGSGSYEQYF. The CDR3 coding sequence is TGTGCCATCAGTAGGGGGTCTGGATCCTACGAGCAGTACTTC.

This clone showed up just a few times. V and J are TRBV5-1 and TRBJ2-2, with D perhaps matching TRBD1 (6 bases). The V gene lost 3 bases and the J gene lost 1 base, with 13 bases spanning the gap. There are 16 residues in the CDR3. CDR1 and CDR2 from the germline V gene are SGHRS and YFSETQ. The CDR3 sequence: CASSSGQNMNTGELFF. For the CDR3, the DNA is TGCGCCAGCAGCTCCGGACAGAACATGAACACCGGGGAGCTGTTTTTT. Complete variable domain (other parts from reference TRBV5-1 and TRBJ2-2): KAGVTQTPRYLIKTRGQQVTLSCSPISGHRSVSWYQQTPGQGLQFLFEYFSETQRNKGNFPGRFSGRQFSNSRSEMNVSTLELGDSALYLCASSSGQNMNTGELFFGEGSRLTVL.

V gene TRBV19 combines with J gene TRBJ2-7; TRBD2 aligns across 11 bases. After removal of 1 base from V and 0 bases from J, the junction contained 8 bases not matched to a gene. Germline loops: CDR1 LNHDA, CDR2 SQIVND (reference sequence). The CDR3 loop spans 18 amino acids. The CDR3 region has the DNA TGTGCCAGTAGTATAGCGGCTAGCGGGAGGCCCCCCTCCTACGAGCAGTACTTC. Its protein is CASSIAASGRPPSYEQYF.

The chain recombines TRBV10-3 with TRBJ2-1; D uncertain. The length of the CDR3 is 14 residues. The V end lost 4 bases, the J end lost 4 bases, and 11 bases lay between the germline ends. CDR1 and CDR2 (germline): ENHRY, SYGVKD. The DNA for the CDR3 is TGTGCCATCAGTGGGCAGGAACTTTACAATGAGCAGTTCTTC. This translates into CAISGQELYNEQFF.

The table lists this clone with a count of one. The chain is built from TRBV5-4 and TRBJ1-2, with 8 bases identical to TRBD1. Germline CDR1 and CDR2: SGHNT and YYREEE (reference sequence). The CDR3 totals 13 residues. After removal of 5 bases from V and 8 bases from J, the junction contained 8 bases not matched to a gene. CDR3 in DNA: TGTGCCAGCAGAGGACAGGGAGTCTTCGGCTACACCTTC. Translated, it gives CASRGQGVFGYTF.

This clone was found a few times. The chain couples TRBV27 to TRBJ1-6; tentatively, D is TRBD1 (6 bases). This CDR3 is built from 16 residues. V dropped 3 bases and J dropped 5 bases, with 14 bases sitting between them. The germline V gene has CDR1 MNHEY and CDR2 SMNVEV (reference sequence). The CDR3 nucleotides are TGTGCCAGCAGTTTCCTCGGACAGCTAAATAATTCACCCCTCCACTTT. As protein: CASSFLGQLNNSPLHF.

The chain links TRBV7-3 to TRBJ2-1; 11 positions agree with TRBD2. J lost 7 bases, V lost 5 bases, and 7 bases had no gene match. Germline CDR1 SGHTA, CDR2 FQGTGA. The CDR3 has 15 residues. CDR3 nucleotide sequence: TGTGCCAGCAGCCTGAGACTAGCGGGACGAAATGAGCAGTTCTTC. This gives the protein CASSLRLAGRNEQFF.